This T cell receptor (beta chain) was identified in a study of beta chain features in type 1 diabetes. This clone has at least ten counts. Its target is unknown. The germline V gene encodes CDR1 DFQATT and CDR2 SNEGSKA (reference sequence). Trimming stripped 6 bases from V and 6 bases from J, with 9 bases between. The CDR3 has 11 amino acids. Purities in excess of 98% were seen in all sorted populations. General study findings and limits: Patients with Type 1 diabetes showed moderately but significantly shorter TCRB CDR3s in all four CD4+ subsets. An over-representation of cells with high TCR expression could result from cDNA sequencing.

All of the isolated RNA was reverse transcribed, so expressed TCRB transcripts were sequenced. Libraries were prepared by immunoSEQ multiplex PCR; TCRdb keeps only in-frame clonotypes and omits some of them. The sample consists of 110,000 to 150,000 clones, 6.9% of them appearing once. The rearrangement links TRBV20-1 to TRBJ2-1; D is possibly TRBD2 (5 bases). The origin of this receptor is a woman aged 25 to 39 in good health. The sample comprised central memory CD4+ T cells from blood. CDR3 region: CSAAEGNEQFF. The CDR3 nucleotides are TGCAGTGCCGCAGAGGGCAATGAGCAGTTCTTC.